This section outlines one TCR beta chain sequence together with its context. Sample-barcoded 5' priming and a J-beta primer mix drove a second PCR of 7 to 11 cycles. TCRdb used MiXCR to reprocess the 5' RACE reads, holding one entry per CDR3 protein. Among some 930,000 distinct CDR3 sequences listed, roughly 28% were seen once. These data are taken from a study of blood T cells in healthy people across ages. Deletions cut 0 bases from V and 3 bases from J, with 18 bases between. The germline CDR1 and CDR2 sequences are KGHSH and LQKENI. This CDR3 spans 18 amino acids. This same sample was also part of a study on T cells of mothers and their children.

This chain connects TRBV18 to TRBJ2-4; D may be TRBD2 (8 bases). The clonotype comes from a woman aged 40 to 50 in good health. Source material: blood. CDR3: CASSPPTTGAGGKNIQYF. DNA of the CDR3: TGTGCCAGCTCACCACCGACAACAGGGGCGGGGGGCAAAAACATTCAGTACTTC. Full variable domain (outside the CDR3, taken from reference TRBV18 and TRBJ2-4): NAGVMQNPRHLVRRRGQEARLRCSPMKGHSHVYWYRQLPEEGLKFMVYLQKENIIDESGMPKERFSAEFPKEGPSILRIQQVVRGDSAAYFCASSPPTTGAGGKNIQYFGAGTRLSVL.